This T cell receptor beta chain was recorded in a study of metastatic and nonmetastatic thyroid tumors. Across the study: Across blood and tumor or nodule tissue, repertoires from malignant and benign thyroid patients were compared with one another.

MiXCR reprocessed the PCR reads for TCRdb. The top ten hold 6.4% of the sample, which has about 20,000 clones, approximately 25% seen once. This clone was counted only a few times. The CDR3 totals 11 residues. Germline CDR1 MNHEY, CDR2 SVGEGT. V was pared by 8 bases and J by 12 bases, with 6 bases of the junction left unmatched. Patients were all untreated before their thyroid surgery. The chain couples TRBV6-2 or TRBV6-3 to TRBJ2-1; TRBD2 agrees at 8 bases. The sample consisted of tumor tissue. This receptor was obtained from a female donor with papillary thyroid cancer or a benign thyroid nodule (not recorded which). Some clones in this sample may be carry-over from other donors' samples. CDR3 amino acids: CASVLAGLQFF. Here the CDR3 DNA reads TGTGCCAGCGTTTTAGCGGGGCTGCAGTTCTTC.